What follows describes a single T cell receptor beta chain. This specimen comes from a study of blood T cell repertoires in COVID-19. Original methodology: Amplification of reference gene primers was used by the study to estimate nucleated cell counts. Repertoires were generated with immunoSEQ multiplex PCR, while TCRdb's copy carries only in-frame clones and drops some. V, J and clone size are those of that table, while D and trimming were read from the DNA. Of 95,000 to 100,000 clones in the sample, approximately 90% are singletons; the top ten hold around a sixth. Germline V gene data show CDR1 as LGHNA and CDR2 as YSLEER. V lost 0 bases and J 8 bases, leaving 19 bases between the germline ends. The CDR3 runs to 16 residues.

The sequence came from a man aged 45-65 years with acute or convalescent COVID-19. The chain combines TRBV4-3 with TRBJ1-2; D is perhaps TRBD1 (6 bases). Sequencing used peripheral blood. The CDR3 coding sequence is TGCGCCAGCAGCCAAGATGGGACACCCATGGCGCGAGGCTACACCTTC. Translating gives CASSQDGTPMARGYTF.